The 21 T cell receptor beta chains reported below all come from one sample, sequenced in a study of robustness of blood B and T cell sequencing. cDNA synthesis used template switching with a 5' universal priming oligo. Every cDNA molecule received a random 12-nucleotide UMI from the template-switch oligo. MiXCR, applied by TCRdb to the PCR reads, yields one record per CDR3 protein. This sample has 3,500 to 4,000 distinct CDR3 sequences, with 45% to 60% found just once. Instead of genomic DNA, mRNA was used to measure TCR beta repertoires. The sequenced sample consisted of peripheral blood. These receptors were taken from a human donor in good health.

This clonotype was seen only a few times. The J gene is TRBJ1-4, the V gene TRBV11-3; D is undetermined. The CDR3 sequence is 15 residues long. V lost 0 bases and J 8 bases, leaving 13 bases between the germline ends. Germline CDR1 is SGHNT and CDR2 is YENEEA. CDR3 protein: CASSLDRTFGEKLFF. In DNA, the CDR3 is TGTGCCAGCAGCTTAGATAGGACTTTCGGAGAAAAACTGTTTTTT.

The chain is built from TRBV4-2 and TRBJ2-7; D might be TRBD2 (6 bases). Germline V gene lookup returns CDR1 LGHNA and CDR2 YNFKEQ. The CDR3 spans 16 residues. Trimming pared 4 bases from V and 0 bases from J, leaving 16 bases between. The CDR3 coding sequence is TGTGCCAGCAGCCTTTTTGGGGGGAGGAGCTCCTACGAGCAGTACTTC. Translation gives CASSLFGGRSSYEQYF.

The chain uses TRBV5-6 and TRBJ1-1; TRBD1 is a possible D gene (6 bases). The CDR3 covers 14 residues. The V gene's germline CDR1 is SGHDT and CDR2 YYEEEE. Trimming removed 4 bases at V and 1 base at J, with 11 bases between. In DNA, the CDR3 is TGTGCCAGCAGCGCGGACAGTGGGAACACTGAAGCTTTCTTT. Translated: CASSADSGNTEAFF.

This clonotype was found a few times. The V gene is TRBV3-1, the J gene TRBJ1-5, with 7 positions matching TRBD1. J lost 3 bases, V lost 0 bases, and 8 bases had no gene match. The CDR3 runs to 17 residues. CDR1 and CDR2 (germline): LGHDT, YNNKEL (reference sequence). The CDR3: CASSQEGPGQDNQPQHF. Written as DNA, the CDR3 is TGTGCCAGCAGCCAAGAAGGACCTGGACAGGACAATCAGCCCCAGCATTTT.

The V and J genes are TRBV6-2 or TRBV6-3 and TRBJ1-1; TRBD1 agrees at 8 bases. Germline CDR1 MNHEY, CDR2 SVGEGT. The length of the CDR3 is 14 residues. V lost 7 bases, J lost 4 bases, and 8 bases stayed unmatched. The CDR3 DNA is TGTGCCAGCATTTCAGGGGGCGCGAGCACTGAAGCTTTCTTT. Encoded protein: CASISGGASTEAFF.

The chain links TRBV4-3 to TRBJ1-1, with TRBD1 as a possible D gene (6 bases). Trimming removed 3 bases at V and 11 bases at J, with 19 bases between. From germline, CDR1 is LGHNA and CDR2 YSLEER. The CDR3 sequence is 14 residues long. The CDR3 DNA reads as TGCGCCAGCAGCCACATCCTGGACAGCCTCGACGCTTTCTTT. It is translated as CASSHILDSLDAFF.

This clonotype was counted only a few times. The chain uses TRBV15 and TRBJ1-1; D gene ambiguous. V lost 0 bases to trimming and J lost 3 bases, with 14 bases between them. CDR3 length: 16 residues. The V gene's germline CDR1 is LNHNV and CDR2 YYDKDF (reference sequence). This CDR3 is CATSRDASDRDTEAFF. CDR3 nucleotides: TGTGCCACCAGCAGAGATGCGTCGGACCGGGACACTGAAGCTTTCTTT.

The chain carries TRBV18 and TRBJ2-1, with 10 bases aligning to TRBD2. CDR1 KGHSH and CDR2 LQKENI come from the germline V gene. The CDR3 loop spans 15 amino acids. Unmatched junction bases numbered 1, after V lost 3 bases and J lost 2 bases. The CDR3: CASSPTSGAYNEQFF. CDR3 sequence (DNA): TGTGCCAGCTCACCTACTAGCGGGGCCTACAATGAGCAGTTCTTC.

The V and J genes are TRBV11-1 and TRBJ2-1; D is possibly TRBD1 (6 bases). The germline CDR1 and CDR2 sequences are SGHAT and FQDESV (reference sequence). This CDR3 comprises 15 residues. The V end was cut by 4 bases, the J end by 2 bases, with 12 bases between. CDR3 sequence reads: CASSWTEPTYNEQFF. The CDR3 DNA reads as TGTGCCAGCAGCTGGACAGAACCGACCTACAATGAGCAGTTCTTC. Drawing the rest from reference TRBV11-1 and TRBJ2-1, the complete variable domain is EAEVAQSPRYKITEKSQAVAFWCDPISGHATLYWYRQILGQGPELLVQFQDESVVDDSQLPKDRFSAERLKGVDSTLKIQPAELGDSAMYLCASSWTEPTYNEQFFGPGTRLTVL.

This sequence joins TRBV4-1 and TRBJ1-2; D is possibly TRBD1 (5 bases). Germline V gives CDR1 MGHRA, CDR2 YSYEKL. The CDR3 runs to 14 residues. Trimming removed 0 bases from V and 3 bases from J, with 8 bases in between. The chain's CDR3 is CASSQDRGDYGYTF. The CDR3 coding sequence is TGCGCCAGCAGCCAAGATCGGGGGGACTATGGCTACACCTTC.

This clonotype was detected once. The CDR3 here is CASSIDTASGNTIYF. The CDR3 bases are TGCGCCAGCAGCATAGATACGGCGTCTGGAAACACCATATATTTT. This chain connects TRBV5-1 to TRBJ1-3; D uncertain. Germline assignment: CDR1 SGHRS and CDR2 YFSETQ. Trimming took 4 bases from V and 1 from J, leaving 12 bases between them. This CDR3 is built from 15 residues.

V gene TRBV6-5 combines with J gene TRBJ2-7, with 9 bases that match TRBD1. CDR1 is MNHEY and CDR2 is SVGAGI in the germline V gene. The CDR3 runs 15 residues. Germline trimming cut 5 bases from V and 1 base from J; bases unmatched to any gene: 6. CDR3 amino acids: CASSRQGGDSYEQYF. The CDR3 nucleotides are TGTGCCAGCAGTAGACAGGGGGGAGATTCCTACGAGCAGTACTTC.

This sequence joins TRBV7-6 and TRBJ2-1; D might be TRBD2 (6 bases). There are 15 residues in the CDR3. The V end lost 5 bases, the J end lost 4 bases, and 15 bases lay between the germline ends. CDR1 and CDR2 from the germline V gene are SGHVS and FNYEAQ. Here the CDR3 reads CASSPSLAAYNEQFF. CDR3 coding DNA: TGTGCCAGCAGCCCTTCCTTAGCGGCTTACAATGAGCAGTTCTTC.

V is TRBV5-5 and J is TRBJ1-3; possible D gene TRBD1, 5 bases. Germline lookup yields CDR1 SGHKS and CDR2 YYEKEE (reference sequence). The CDR3 spans 15 residues. Trimming cost V 0 bases and J 0 bases, with 7 bases left between them. The CDR3 DNA is TGTGCCAGCAGCTTGGGAGGGGCCTCTGGAAACACCATATATTTT. Protein sequence: CASSLGGASGNTIYF.

In this sample, this clonotype turned up once. The rearrangement links TRBV7-3 to TRBJ2-3; D call uncertain. The V and J ends lost 5 bases and 4 bases respectively, with 13 bases between them. The CDR3 has 14 residues. From germline, CDR1 is SGHTA and CDR2 FQGTGA. CDR3 in amino acids: CASSRTRSADTQYF. CDR3 bases: TGTGCCAGCAGCCGAACGAGGAGCGCAGATACGCAGTATTTT.

V is TRBV12-3 or TRBV12-4 and J is TRBJ2-1; 7 nucleotides line up with TRBD1. This CDR3 has 15 residues. V lost 7 bases to trimming and J lost 4 bases; unmatched junction nucleotides: 10. CDR3 DNA: TGTGCCAGCAACCATAGACAGGGCGGTTACAATGAGCAGTTCTTC. This gives the protein CASNHRQGGYNEQFF.

This chain links TRBV6-2 or TRBV6-3 with TRBJ1-6, with D uncertain. V lost 5 bases and J 6 bases, leaving 11 bases between the germline ends. This CDR3 comprises 14 residues. Per germline, CDR1 MNHEY and CDR2 SVGEGT. Here the CDR3 reads CASSLLSINSPLHF. The CDR3 DNA is TGTGCCAGCAGTCTACTGAGTATTAATTCACCCCTCCACTTT.

The chain links TRBV10-3 to TRBJ1-5; D is undetermined. V lost 0 bases and J 7 bases, leaving 7 bases between the germline ends. Germline assignment: CDR1 ENHRY and CDR2 SYGVKD. The CDR3 extends over 13 amino acids. The CDR3 nucleotides read TGTGCCATCAGTGAGTCAAGGGAACAGCCCCAGCATTTT. Its translation is CAISESREQPQHF.

This clonotype appeared a few times. The chain has TRBV12-3 or TRBV12-4 and TRBJ2-7, with a possible D match to TRBD2 (6 bases). The CDR3 consists of 15 residues. Trimming removed 5 bases from V and 0 bases from J, with 14 bases in between. CDR3 nucleotides: TGTGCCAGCAGTCCCCCGGGACTGCGCTCCTACGAGCAGTACTTC. Translation gives CASSPPGLRSYEQYF.

The rearrangement joins TRBV30 to TRBJ1-1; no reliable D call. V was trimmed by 0 bases and J by 1 base, leaving 6 bases between them. Germline-derived CDR1 and CDR2 are GTSNPN and SVGIG (reference sequence). This CDR3 has 13 residues. The DNA of the CDR3 is TGTGCCTGGAGTGTGGGTAGGAACACTGAAGCTTTCTTT. Translated, it gives CAWSVGRNTEAFF.

This chain connects TRBV15 to TRBJ1-2; possible D gene TRBD1, 5 bases. Germline lookup yields CDR1 LNHNV and CDR2 YYDKDF (reference sequence). The CDR3 has 15 residues. The V and J ends lost 5 bases and 6 bases respectively, with 19 bases between them. In DNA form, the CDR3 reads TGTGCCACCAGCTCCCCAGGGAGGCTTGAGAATGGCTACACCTTC. It specifies CATSSPGRLENGYTF.